The 18 T cell receptor beta chains below all came from one sample that was sequenced in a study of T cell responses to AZD1222 COVID-19 vaccine. Sequencing used immunoSEQ multiplex PCR; TCRdb keeps in-frame clones, though not all of them. The sample has fewer than 110,000 clones; roughly nine tenths are singletons. The sample was peripheral blood, taken on day 0 of AZD1222 vaccination. These receptors were taken from an adult in good health.

This sequence joins TRBV5-1 and TRBJ1-2; 7 bases are a match to TRBD1. The CDR3 spans 14 residues. Germline V gene sequence: CDR1 SGHRS, CDR2 YFSETQ. V lost 4 bases, J lost 2 bases, and 5 bases stayed unmatched. The CDR3 nucleotides read TGCGCCAGCAGCCCACCGGGACAGAACTATGGCTACACCTTC. Its protein product is CASSPPGQNYGYTF.

The CDR3 protein is CASSMPGVSRGNQPQHF. CDR3 bases: TGTGCCAGTAGTATGCCTGGGGTGAGTAGGGGCAATCAGCCCCAGCATTTT. The chain is built from TRBV19 and TRBJ1-5; D is unresolved. Germline V gene lookup returns CDR1 LNHDA and CDR2 SQIVND (reference sequence). The CDR3 consists of 17 residues. Trimming pared 3 bases from V and 2 bases from J, leaving 17 bases between.

A single count supports this clone. This chain links TRBV4-2 with TRBJ2-7; the match to TRBD2 covers 13 bases. The CDR3 totals 15 residues. CDR1 and CDR2 (germline): LGHNA, YNFKEQ. J lost 6 bases, V lost 1 base, and 3 bases had no gene match. This CDR3 is CASSQAGTSGTEQYF. The CDR3 DNA is TGTGCCAGCAGCCAAGCCGGGACTAGCGGGACCGAGCAGTACTTC.

V is TRBV6-5 and J is TRBJ1-2; the D is unclear. CDR3 length equals 10 residues. CDR1 is MNHEY, CDR2 SVGAGI, per germline. V was shortened by 7 bases and J by 13 bases, with 13 bases between the two germline ends. In nucleotides, the CDR3 is TGTGCCAGCACCGCCGGTGAAGGCACCTTC. Its translation is CASTAGEGTF.

This sequence joins TRBV12-3 or TRBV12-4 and TRBJ2-5, with unresolved D. V dropped 2 bases and J dropped 2 bases, with 3 bases sitting between them. The CDR3 runs 12 residues. The CDR3 sequence is CASSLSQETQYF. DNA for the CDR3: TGTGCCAGCAGTTTATCACAAGAGACCCAGTACTTC.

The rearrangement links TRBV11-2 to TRBJ2-7; possibly TRBD1 for D (6 bases). The germline CDR1 and CDR2 sequences are SGHAT and FQNNGV. Trimming stripped 5 bases from V and 2 bases from J, with 10 bases between. The CDR3 contains 13 residues. CDR3 sequence reads: CASSRGQTYEQYF. For the CDR3, the DNA is TGTGCCAGCAGCAGAGGACAGACCTACGAGCAGTACTTC.

The rearrangement links TRBV4-1 to TRBJ2-5; 12 bases agree with TRBD2. The CDR3 runs 17 residues. The germline V gene encodes CDR1 MGHRA and CDR2 YSYEKL. Trimming at V came to 0 bases and at J to 5 bases, leaving 7 bases not matched to a gene. CDR3: CASSQDPSGRAFETQYF. The CDR3 nucleotides read TGCGCCAGCAGCCAAGACCCTAGCGGGAGGGCCTTCGAGACCCAGTACTTC.

A single count supports this clone. The chain recombines TRBV7-6 with TRBJ1-3, with D tentatively TRBD1 (6 bases). The CDR3 runs 18 residues. Germline values: CDR1 SGHVS, CDR2 FNYEAQ. Trimming took off 4 bases at V and 0 bases at J, with 19 bases between the two ends. The CDR3 loop reads CASSSPQGSESSGNTIYF. As DNA, the CDR3 is TGTGCCAGCAGCTCACCCCAGGGGTCTGAGAGCTCTGGAAACACCATATATTTT.

J is TRBJ2-7 and V is TRBV5-1; D gene unclear. CDR1 and CDR2 from the germline V gene are SGHRS and YFSETQ. V was shortened by 3 bases and J by 0 bases, with 10 bases between the two germline ends. This CDR3 has 14 amino acids. The CDR3 DNA sequence: TGCGCCAGCAGCTCCGACGGAAGCTCCTACGAGCAGTACTTC. Its translation: CASSSDGSSYEQYF. The full variable domain, in which reference TRBV5-1 and TRBJ2-7 provide the parts outside the CDR3, is KAGVTQTPRYLIKTRGQQVTLSCSPISGHRSVSWYQQTPGQGLQFLFEYFSETQRNKGNFPGRFSGRQFSNSRSEMNVSTLELGDSALYLCASSSDGSSYEQYFGPGTRLTVT.

CDR3 DNA sequence: TGTGCCAGCAGTTTAGATACAGGGAGTGGACAGCCCCAGCATTTT. This translates into CASSLDTGSGQPQHF. The V call is TRBV28, the J call TRBJ1-5; TRBD1 might be the D (6 bases). CDR1 is MDHEN and CDR2 is SYDVKM in the germline V gene. V was shortened by 2 bases and J by 7 bases, with 15 bases between the two germline ends. This CDR3 has 15 residues.

The V gene is TRBV28, the J gene TRBJ1-2; TRBD1 agrees at 7 bases. The germline V gene encodes CDR1 MDHEN and CDR2 SYDVKM. Trimming at V came to 6 bases and at J to 4 bases, leaving 5 bases not matched to a gene. This CDR3 region has 13 residues. The CDR3 reads CASRVGQSYGYTF. As DNA, the CDR3 is TGTGCCAGCAGGGTGGGACAGAGCTATGGCTACACCTTC.

The genes are TRBV5-1 and TRBJ2-7; D might be TRBD1 (5 bases). With 4 bases removed from V and 2 bases from J, the gap between germline ends came to 13 bases. Germline lookup yields CDR1 SGHRS and CDR2 YFSETQ. This CDR3 is 14 amino acids long. The DNA of the CDR3 is TGCGCCAGCAGCGTGGCAGGGAAGACCTACGAGCAGTACTTC. This gives the protein CASSVAGKTYEQYF.

The chain is built from TRBV5-4 and TRBJ2-2; unclear D gene. Trimming took off 1 base at V and 4 bases at J, with 11 bases between the two ends. From germline, CDR1 is SGHNT and CDR2 YYREEE (reference sequence). The CDR3 is made up of 15 amino acids. CDR3 sequence (DNA): TGTGCCAGCAGCTTGCCTCATGTGGGCACCGGGGAGCTGTTTTTT. The encoded protein is CASSLPHVGTGELFF.

The chain uses TRBV10-1 and TRBJ2-7; D call uncertain. The V gene lost 7 bases and the J gene lost 3 bases, with 7 bases spanning the gap. The CDR3 consists of 11 residues. Germline V gene sequence: CDR1 WNHNN, CDR2 SYGVQD (reference sequence). CDR3 in DNA: TGCGCCAGCACCGACGGCTACGAGCAGTACTTC. It translates to CASTDGYEQYF.

This chain uses TRBV11-2 with TRBJ1-3; no definite D call. The CDR3 contains 15 residues. Looked up from germline, CDR1 is SGHAT and CDR2 is FQNNGV. V was cut by 4 bases and J by 0 bases, with 10 bases left in between. The CDR3 nucleotides are TGTGCCAGCAGCTCCGCCCCAATCTCTGGAAACACCATATATTTT. As protein: CASSSAPISGNTIYF.

CDR3 residues: CASSLDQHAGDEQFF. CDR3 bases: TGTGCCAGCAGCTTAGACCAACATGCGGGGGATGAGCAGTTCTTC. V and J are TRBV11-2 and TRBJ2-1; TRBD2 agrees at 7 bases. The germline CDR1 and CDR2 sequences are SGHAT and FQNNGV. The CDR3 covers 15 residues. Trimming removed 0 bases from V and 8 bases from J; junction bases left unmatched: 7.

The V and J genes are TRBV11-2 and TRBJ2-3, with D uncertain. In germline, CDR1 is SGHAT, CDR2 FQNNGV. The CDR3 is 14 amino acids. Deletions cut 3 bases from V and 4 bases from J, with 11 bases between. CDR3 DNA: TGTGCCAGCAGCTTCCGCCCTAGACCAGATACGCAGTATTTT. As protein: CASSFRPRPDTQYF.

V is TRBV27 and J is TRBJ2-3; D not resolved. From germline, CDR1 is MNHEY and CDR2 SMNVEV (reference sequence). The CDR3 covers 14 residues. Trimming left V 0 bases short and J 3 bases short, with 7 bases between. The CDR3 protein is CASSLSWLTDTQYF. The CDR3 DNA reads TGTGCCAGCAGTTTATCCTGGTTGACAGATACGCAGTATTTT.